Listed below are T cell receptor beta chains from one sample, sequenced in a study of PD-1 blockade in classical Hodgkin lymphoma. Sequencing was performed with immunoSEQ multiplex PCR; in TCRdb, only in-frame clones are kept and a portion is missing. This repertoire shows more than 35,000 clones, around 80% found once; its top ten account for 11%. The sample in question was peripheral blood mononuclear cells (PBMCs), obtained at baseline. Source of these receptors: a human donor with classical Hodgkin lymphoma. CDR3s leave out the opening cysteine and the closing phenylalanine or tryptophan. Fields, in order: CDR3 length, V gene, J gene, CDR3 protein.

13	TRBV27	TRBJ1-4	ASSPSGWPNEKLF
12	TRBV19	TRBJ1-2	ASSIGQKAYGYT
11	TRBV7-3	TRBJ1-1	ASSLNGYTEAF
12	TRBV6-1	TRBJ1-5	ASRHGASNQPQH
11	TRBV4-2	TRBJ2-7	ASRRDPSYEQY
12	TRBV27	TRBJ1-1	ASSFNTMNTEAF
12	TRBV6-5	TRBJ2-7	ASRKAPASYEQY
12	TRBV28	TRBJ2-7	ASRVRGGIYEQY
15	TRBV4-2	TRBJ1-1	ASSQGWTGGDDTEAF
12	TRBV9	TRBJ2-1	ASSADGSYNEQF
13	TRBV7-9	TRBJ2-3	ASSKGVAGTDTQY
14	TRBV2	TRBJ2-1	ASREGGPAGLNEQF
12	TRBV5-1	TRBJ1-1	ASSPTGYGTEAF
13	TRBV9	TRBJ1-2	ASSAGGATNYGYT
12	TRBV10-3	TRBJ2-7	AISDGLAAYEQY
13	TRBV7-6	TRBJ2-1	ASSLSSGISWEQF
9	TRBV29-1	TRBJ2-7	SAWTAGEQY
13	TRBV6-6	TRBJ2-7	ASSSGPAGFYEQY
17	TRBV18	TRBJ1-1	ASSRKLKDRPIMNTEAF
11	TRBV7-2	TRBJ1-2	ASSFGTGRGYT
9	TRBV6-6	TRBJ2-5	ASSYRETQY
13	TRBV19	TRBJ1-3	ASSMIGYSGNTIY
15	TRBV9	TRBJ2-1	ASSVRLASSSYNEQF
15	TRBV28	TRBJ1-5	ASSLGTGFVGNQPQH
13	TRBV11-3	TRBJ2-3	ASSPLSGNTDTQY
14	TRBV7-2	TRBJ2-7	ASSSTVRRETYEQY